This T cell receptor (beta chain) was sequenced in a study of PD-1 blockade in classical Hodgkin lymphoma. V dropped 5 bases and J dropped 4 bases, with 15 bases sitting between them. This CDR3 is 15 amino acids long. The V gene's germline CDR1 is SGHRS and CDR2 YFSETQ. Assay: immunoSEQ multiplex PCR; the TCRdb copy retains only in-frame clones and omits some. The sample holds fewer than 35,000 clones, about 81% seen once. Time point denoted: cycle 4 day 1 (C4D1), after about 6 weeks of nivolumab. Autologous stem cell transplantation was followed by relapse in every patient, and brentuximab vedotin exposure varied. Investigators isolated CD4+ T cells from thawed PBMCs through magnetic negative selection.

The TCR originated in a human donor with classical Hodgkin lymphoma. V usage is TRBV5-1 and J usage is TRBJ2-2, with D possibly TRBD2 on 6 matching bases. The input for sequencing was CD4+ T cells from blood, taken before the fourth cycle of nivolumab. The CDR3 is CASREGTGSTGELFF. CDR3 nucleotide sequence: TGCGCCAGCAGGGAGGGGACGGGAAGCACCGGGGAGCTGTTTTTT.